The text below deals with one T cell receptor beta chain. The same CDR3 can be traced to other DNA sequences in this sample. The germline V gene has CDR1 SGHRS and CDR2 YFSETQ. The V and J ends lost 2 bases and 4 bases, in that order; junction bases with no gene match: 4. There are 14 residues in the CDR3. Clones were read by immunoSEQ multiplex PCR, and TCRdb kept only the in-frame ones, dropping some. The table records 450,000 to 500,000 clones, approximately 85% of them present only once. The data derive from a study of blood T cell repertoires in COVID-19. Study-wide background: The cDNA or gDNA used as material had been derived from T cells, B-cell-depleted T cells, or PBMCs.

This chain joins TRBV5-1 and TRBJ2-7; 9 bases map to TRBD1. The source is a human donor in a cohort sampled during active COVID-19. Sequencing used peripheral blood. DNA of the CDR3: TGCGCCAGCAGCTTCACAGGGGGCTCATACGAGCAGTACTTC. Protein product: CASSFTGGSYEQYF. The whole variable domain, remainder taken from reference TRBV5-1 and TRBJ2-7, is KAGVTQTPRYLIKTRGQQVTLSCSPISGHRSVSWYQQTPGQGLQFLFEYFSETQRNKGNFPGRFSGRQFSNSRSEMNVSTLELGDSALYLCASSFTGGSYEQYFGPGTRLTVT.